This TCR beta chain was identified during a study of shared clonotypes between healthy human individuals. CD45RO-negative CD8 cells positively selected for CCR7 made up the naive population, which excluded terminally differentiated effector memory CD45RA+ cells. The CDR3 consists of 13 residues. Looked up from germline, CDR1 is MNHNS and CDR2 is SASEGT. V was clipped by 6 bases and J by 7 bases; unmatched bases: 9. Measured with immunoSEQ multiplex PCR; TCRdb has only the in-frame clones, and not every one. The data contain millions of clones, over 85% of them singletons. The V gene is TRBV6-1, the J gene TRBJ2-7, with 7 bases identical to TRBD1. The receptor was derived from a man aged 18 to 29 in good health. The specimen sequenced was naive CD8+ T cells sorted from blood. CDR3 sequence: CASSRQGVWEQYF. The CDR3 coding sequence is TGTGCCAGCAGCAGACAGGGAGTCTGGGAGCAGTACTTC.